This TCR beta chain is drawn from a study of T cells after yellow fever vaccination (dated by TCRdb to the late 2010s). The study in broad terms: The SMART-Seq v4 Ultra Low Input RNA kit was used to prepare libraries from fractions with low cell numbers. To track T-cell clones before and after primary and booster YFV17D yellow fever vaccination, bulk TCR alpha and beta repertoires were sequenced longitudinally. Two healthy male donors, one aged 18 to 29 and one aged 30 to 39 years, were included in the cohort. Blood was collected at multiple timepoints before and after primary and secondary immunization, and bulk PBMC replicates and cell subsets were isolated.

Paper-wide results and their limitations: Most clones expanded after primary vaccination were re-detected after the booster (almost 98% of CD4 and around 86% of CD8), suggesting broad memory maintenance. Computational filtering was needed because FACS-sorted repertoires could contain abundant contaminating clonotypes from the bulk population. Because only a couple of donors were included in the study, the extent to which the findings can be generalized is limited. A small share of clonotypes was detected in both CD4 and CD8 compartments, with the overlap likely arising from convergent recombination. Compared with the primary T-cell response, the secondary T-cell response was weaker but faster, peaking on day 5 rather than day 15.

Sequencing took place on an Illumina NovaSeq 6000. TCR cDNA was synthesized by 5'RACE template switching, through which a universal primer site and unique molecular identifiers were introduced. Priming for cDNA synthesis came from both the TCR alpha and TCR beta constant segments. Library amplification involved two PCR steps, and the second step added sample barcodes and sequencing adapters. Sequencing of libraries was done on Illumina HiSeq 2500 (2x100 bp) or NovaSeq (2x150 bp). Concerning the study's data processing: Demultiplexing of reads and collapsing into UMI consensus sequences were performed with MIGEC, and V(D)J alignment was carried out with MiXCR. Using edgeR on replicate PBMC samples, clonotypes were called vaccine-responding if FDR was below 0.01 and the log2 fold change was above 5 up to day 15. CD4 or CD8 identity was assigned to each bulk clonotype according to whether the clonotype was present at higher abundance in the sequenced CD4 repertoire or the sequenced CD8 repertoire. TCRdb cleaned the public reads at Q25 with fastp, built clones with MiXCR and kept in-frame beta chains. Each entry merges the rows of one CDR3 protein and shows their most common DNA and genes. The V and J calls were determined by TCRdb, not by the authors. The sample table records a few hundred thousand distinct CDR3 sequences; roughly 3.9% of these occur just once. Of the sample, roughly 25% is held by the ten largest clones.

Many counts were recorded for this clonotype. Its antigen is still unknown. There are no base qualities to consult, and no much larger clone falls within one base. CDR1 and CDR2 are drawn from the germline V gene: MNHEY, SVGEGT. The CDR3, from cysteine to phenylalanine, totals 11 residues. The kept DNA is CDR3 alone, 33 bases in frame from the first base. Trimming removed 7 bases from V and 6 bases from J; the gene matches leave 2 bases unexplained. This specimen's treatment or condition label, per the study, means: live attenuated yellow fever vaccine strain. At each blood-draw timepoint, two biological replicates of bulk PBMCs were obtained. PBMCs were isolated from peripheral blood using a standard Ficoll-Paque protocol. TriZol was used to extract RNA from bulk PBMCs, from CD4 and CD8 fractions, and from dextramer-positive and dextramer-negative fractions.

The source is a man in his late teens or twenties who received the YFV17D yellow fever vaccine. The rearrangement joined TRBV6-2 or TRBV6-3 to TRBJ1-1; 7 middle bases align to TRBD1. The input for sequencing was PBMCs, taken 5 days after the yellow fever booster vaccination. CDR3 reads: CASNQGAEAFF. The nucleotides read TGTGCCAGCAACCAGGGGGCTGAAGCTTTCTTT.